Each of the 22 T cell receptor beta chains below was sequenced from the same sample in a study of T cells in Graves' hyperthyroidism and ophthalmopathy. Amplification yielded TCR beta CDR3 regions, with RNA transcripts as the source. The TCR CDR3 was amplified in a first-round RT-PCR using the HTBI primer set. TCRdb processed the multiplex PCR reads anew with MiXCR; each CDR3 protein has one entry. The sample includes under 550,000 distinct CDR3 sequences, 20% of them seen just once. The specimen sequenced was blood. These receptors originate from a man aged 35-49 years with Graves' ophthalmopathy.

This clonotype has more than one count but fewer than ten. The genes are TRBV19 and TRBJ2-7, with D possibly matching TRBD2 (5 bases). This CDR3 is built from 13 residues. Trimming pared 8 bases from V and 0 bases from J, leaving 11 bases between. Germline V lookup: CDR1 LNHDA, CDR2 SQIVND (reference sequence). CDR3 residues: CASGRDLSYEQYF. CDR3 in DNA: TGTGCCAGTGGGAGAGACCTCTCCTACGAGCAGTACTTC.

There are many counts of this clonotype. V usage is TRBV20-1 and J usage is TRBJ2-1, with a possible D match to TRBD1 (6 bases). This CDR3 spans 12 amino acids. The V end lost 5 bases, the J end lost 4 bases, and 9 bases lay between the germline ends. Germline CDR1 DFQATT, CDR2 SNEGSKA (reference sequence). CDR3 residues: CSARTAYNEQFF. The CDR3 region has the DNA TGCAGTGCTCGGACAGCGTACAATGAGCAGTTCTTC.

The rearrangement joins TRBV28 to TRBJ2-2; a possible D gene is TRBD1 (5 bases). Trimming pared 4 bases from V and 3 bases from J, leaving 15 bases between. The germline V gene has CDR1 MDHEN and CDR2 SYDVKM. CDR3 length: 16 amino acids. The CDR3 bases are TGTGCCAGCAGTTCCACAGCAGGGTTGTACACCGGGGAGCTGTTTTTT. Translation: CASSSTAGLYTGELFF.

This sequence joins TRBV24-1 and TRBJ1-1; 8 bases align to TRBD1. J lost 10 bases, V lost 4 bases, and 10 bases had no gene match. CDR1 is KGHDR and CDR2 is SFDVKD in the germline V gene. This CDR3 is built from 14 residues. The DNA of the CDR3 is TGTGCCACCAGTGAGTATACCCAGGGGGCCGGAGCTTTCTTT. This encodes CATSEYTQGAGAFF.

This clonotype occurred once. Since a much larger clone is just one base distant, this may be a read error. This rearrangement joins TRBV2 to TRBJ1-2; D ambiguous. The CDR3 totals 12 residues. The germline V gene has CDR1 SNHLY and CDR2 FYNNEI. CDR3 sequence: CTSRTPRGGYTF. In nucleotides, the CDR3 is TGTACCAGCAGGACCCCCCGCGGTGGCTACACCTTC.

This clonotype showed up many times. The chain links TRBV6-2 or TRBV6-3 to TRBJ2-7; unclear D gene. From germline, CDR1 is MNHEY and CDR2 SVGEGT. Trimming cost V 2 bases and J 2 bases, with 13 bases left between them. CDR3 length equals 15 residues. CDR3 bases: TGTGCCAGCAGTTACGGTCGGAGCCGGACCTACGAGCAGTACTTC. Translation: CASSYGRSRTYEQYF.

This clonotype was counted at least ten times. V gene TRBV30 combines with J gene TRBJ2-7; perhaps TRBD2 as D (6 bases). CDR1 and CDR2 (germline): GTSNPN, SVGIG (reference sequence). V lost 5 bases and J lost 0, with 8 bases in between. CDR3 size: 12 residues. For the CDR3, the DNA is TGTGCCTGGGACGGGAGCTCCTACGAGCAGTACTTC. Translating gives CAWDGSSYEQYF.

This clonotype occurred many times. The rearrangement joins TRBV28 to TRBJ2-1; either TRBD1 or TRBD2 may fit D (5 bases each). V lost 7 bases to trimming and J lost 4 bases, with 20 bases between them. The germline gives CDR1 MDHEN, CDR2 SYDVKM. The CDR3 runs to 16 residues. This CDR3 reads CASIAIPGRNYNEQFF. The CDR3 nucleotides read TGTGCCAGCATCGCCATCCCGGGACGGAATTACAATGAGCAGTTCTTC.

The chain recombines TRBV7-3 with TRBJ2-2, with D hard to call. Germline lookup yields CDR1 SGHTA and CDR2 FQGTGA. The V and J ends lost 6 bases and 0 bases respectively, with 5 bases between them. There are 13 residues in the CDR3. DNA of the CDR3: TGTGCCAGCAGACATCCGAACACCGGGGAGCTGTTTTTT. It codes for CASRHPNTGELFF.

This clonotype was counted only a few times. V usage is TRBV6-1 and J usage is TRBJ2-1; D might be TRBD1 (6 bases). From germline, CDR1 is MNHNS and CDR2 SASEGT. Trimming pared 7 bases from V and 7 bases from J, leaving 23 bases between. CDR3 length: 16 residues. This chain's CDR3 is CASTPAGRGMPNEQFF. Written as DNA, the CDR3 is TGTGCCAGCACTCCCGCCGGCAGGGGAATGCCGAATGAGCAGTTCTTC.

In its sample, this clonotype was seen many times. The rearrangement links TRBV30 to TRBJ2-3, with 10 bases lining up with TRBD2. The CDR3 sequence is 14 residues long. V lost 0 bases to trimming and J lost 6 bases; unmatched junction nucleotides: 3. Germline CDR1 is GTSNPN and CDR2 is SVGIG (reference sequence). The CDR3 loop reads CAWSVAGGSDTQYF. The CDR3 region has the DNA TGTGCCTGGAGTGTAGCGGGGGGGTCGGATACGCAGTATTTT. Full variable domain (missing parts from reference TRBV30 and TRBJ2-3): SQTIHQWPATLVQPVGSPLSLECTVEGTSNPNLYWYRQAAGRGLQLLFYSVGIGQISSEVPQNLSASRPQDRQFILSSKKLLLSDSGFYLCAWSVAGGSDTQYFGPGTRLTVL.

In this sample, this clonotype turned up a few times. V and J are TRBV19 and TRBJ1-1; D is uncertain. Germline CDR1 and CDR2: LNHDA and SQIVND (reference sequence). V was pared by 3 bases and J by 10 bases, with 15 bases between. This CDR3 is 13 amino acids long. Written as DNA, the CDR3 is TGTGCCAGTAGTATTCCCTTACAGCGAGGAGCTTTCTTT. The encoded protein is CASSIPLQRGAFF.

This clonotype showed up just a few times. This chain links TRBV20-1 with TRBJ2-7; TRBD2 is a possible D gene (5 bases). The V gene's germline CDR1 is DFQATT and CDR2 SNEGSKA (reference sequence). V lost 5 bases, J lost 6 bases, and 20 bases lay in between. The CDR3 length is 14 residues. The CDR3, as DNA: TGCAGTGCTTCGAGCGGTACCCCTTCTCGCGAGCAGTACTTC. The encoded protein is CSASSGTPSREQYF.

The chain carries TRBV9 and TRBJ2-2, with 7 bases aligning to TRBD1. The germline CDR1 and CDR2 sequences are SGDLS and YYNGEE. The CDR3 extends over 15 amino acids. V lost 0 bases and J lost 3; bases outside the gene matches: 2. In DNA, the CDR3 is TGTGCCAGCAGCGTAGGGGACAGCCACACCGGGGAGCTGTTTTTT. It codes for CASSVGDSHTGELFF.

This clonotype has just a few counts. The V and J genes are TRBV7-9 and TRBJ1-2; 9 bases align to TRBD1. V lost 5 bases to trimming and J lost 6 bases; unmatched junction nucleotides: 10. This CDR3 region has 15 residues. Per the germline V gene, CDR1 is SEHNR and CDR2 is FQNEAQ (reference sequence). The CDR3 reads CASSTWTGVIDGYTF. Here the CDR3 DNA reads TGTGCCAGCAGCACGTGGACAGGGGTTATTGATGGCTACACCTTC. Looking up the rest from reference TRBV7-9 and TRBJ1-2 gives the full variable domain: DTGVSQNPRHKITKRGQNVTFRCDPISEHNRLYWYRQTLGQGPEFLTYFQNEAQLEKSRLLSDRFSAERPKGSFSTLEIQRTEQGDSAMYLCASSTWTGVIDGYTFGSGTRLTVV.

The V and J genes are TRBV4-1 and TRBJ2-2; D uncertain. The V gene's germline CDR1 is MGHRA and CDR2 YSYEKL. Between the trimmed V and J ends, which lost 4 bases and 5 bases, there was a span of 8 bases. The CDR3 sequence is 13 residues long. CDR3 DNA sequence: TGCGCCAGCAGCCGGAGAGATACCGGGGAGCTGTTTTTT. This translates into CASSRRDTGELFF.

Many counts were recorded for this clonotype. This sequence joins TRBV3-1 and TRBJ1-6; 10 positions agree with TRBD1. CDR1 is LGHDT, CDR2 YNNKEL, per germline (reference sequence). This CDR3 spans 14 amino acids. The trim removed 4 bases at V and 7 bases at J, leaving 1 base unmatched. The CDR3 reads CASSRTGGNSPLHF. The CDR3 DNA sequence: TGTGCCAGCAGCCGGACAGGGGGAAATTCACCCCTCCACTTT.

To note about this clonotype: Germline is not matched at one junction end, which may reflect a read error. The genes are TRBV20-1 and TRBJ2-7, with D perhaps matching TRBD2 (6 bases). Germline CDR1 DFQATT, CDR2 SNEGSKA (reference sequence). The CDR3 totals 12 residues. Here the CDR3 DNA reads TGCAGTGCTCGCGGGACTCCAAATGAGCAGCTCTTC. This sequence encodes CSARGTPNEQLF.

The chain carries TRBV10-2 and TRBJ2-1; TRBD1 matches 7 bases. The J segment lost 8 bases and the V segment lost 6 bases, leaving 10 bases of the junction unmatched. CDR1 and CDR2 (germline): WSHSY, SAAADI. The CDR3 covers 14 residues. This CDR3 reads CASRETGVQDEQFF. CDR3 DNA: TGCGCCAGCAGGGAAACAGGGGTTCAGGATGAGCAGTTCTTC.

This rearrangement joins TRBV5-1 to TRBJ2-3; tentatively, D is TRBD2 (6 bases). V gave up 5 bases and J gave up 1 base, with 14 bases separating them. Germline CDR1 SGHRS, CDR2 YFSETQ. This CDR3 contains 15 residues. CDR3 nucleotide sequence: TGCGCCAGCAGTTGGACTACCATGCGCACAGATACGCAGTATTTT. Residues: CASSWTTMRTDTQYF.

This chain uses TRBV20-1 with TRBJ1-1, with D perhaps matching TRBD1 (5 bases). This CDR3 has 11 amino acids. V was cut by 2 bases and J by 9 bases, with 10 bases left in between. In germline, CDR1 is DFQATT, CDR2 SNEGSKA (reference sequence). The CDR3 DNA follows: TGCAGTGCTAGATTGGGGGAGAAAGCTTTCTTT. Translated, it gives CSARLGEKAFF.

The chain combines TRBV14 with TRBJ2-5, with D perhaps matching TRBD1 or TRBD2 (5 bases each). The CDR3 is 14 amino acids. V dropped 1 base and J dropped 4 bases, with 10 bases sitting between them. CDR1 SGHDN and CDR2 FVKESK come from the germline V gene. The CDR3, as DNA: TGTGCCAGCAGCCAAGTGACGGGGCGAGAGACCCAGTACTTC. It translates to CASSQVTGRETQYF. The full variable domain, rest sourced from reference TRBV14 and TRBJ2-5, is EAGVTQFPSHSVIEKGQTVTLRCDPISGHDNLYWYRRVMGKEIKFLLHFVKESKQDESGMPNNRFLAERTGGTYSTLKVQPAELEDSGVYFCASSQVTGRETQYFGPGTRLLVL.